The present T cell receptor beta chain was sequenced within a study of multiple sclerosis patients with progressive multifocal leukoencephalopathy. Time point denoted: about six months of natalizumab therapy. All patients had prior interferon beta, and all PML patients were female. As to this clone: As yet, its antigen is unknown.

Produced via immunoSEQ multiplex PCR; TCRdb's table is partial and in-frame only. The sample includes under 30,000 clones, 89% of them seen just once. Broader study findings: Findings may reflect JC virus infection or just general immunocompromise. PML-onset expanded TRB clones were detectable before and during natalizumab therapy.

Germline loops: CDR1 SGHRS, CDR2 YFSETQ. V gave up 3 bases and J gave up 3 bases, with 15 bases separating them. The CDR3 contains 15 residues. The sequenced sample was PBMCs, obtained from a patient treated with natalizumab. The clonotype originates from a human donor with multiple sclerosis. The V and J genes are TRBV5-1 and TRBJ1-1, with D possibly matching TRBD1 (6 bases). The CDR3 protein is CASSSVPAGDTEAFF. The CDR3, as DNA: TGCGCCAGCAGCTCGGTACCAGCAGGGGACACTGAAGCTTTCTTT.